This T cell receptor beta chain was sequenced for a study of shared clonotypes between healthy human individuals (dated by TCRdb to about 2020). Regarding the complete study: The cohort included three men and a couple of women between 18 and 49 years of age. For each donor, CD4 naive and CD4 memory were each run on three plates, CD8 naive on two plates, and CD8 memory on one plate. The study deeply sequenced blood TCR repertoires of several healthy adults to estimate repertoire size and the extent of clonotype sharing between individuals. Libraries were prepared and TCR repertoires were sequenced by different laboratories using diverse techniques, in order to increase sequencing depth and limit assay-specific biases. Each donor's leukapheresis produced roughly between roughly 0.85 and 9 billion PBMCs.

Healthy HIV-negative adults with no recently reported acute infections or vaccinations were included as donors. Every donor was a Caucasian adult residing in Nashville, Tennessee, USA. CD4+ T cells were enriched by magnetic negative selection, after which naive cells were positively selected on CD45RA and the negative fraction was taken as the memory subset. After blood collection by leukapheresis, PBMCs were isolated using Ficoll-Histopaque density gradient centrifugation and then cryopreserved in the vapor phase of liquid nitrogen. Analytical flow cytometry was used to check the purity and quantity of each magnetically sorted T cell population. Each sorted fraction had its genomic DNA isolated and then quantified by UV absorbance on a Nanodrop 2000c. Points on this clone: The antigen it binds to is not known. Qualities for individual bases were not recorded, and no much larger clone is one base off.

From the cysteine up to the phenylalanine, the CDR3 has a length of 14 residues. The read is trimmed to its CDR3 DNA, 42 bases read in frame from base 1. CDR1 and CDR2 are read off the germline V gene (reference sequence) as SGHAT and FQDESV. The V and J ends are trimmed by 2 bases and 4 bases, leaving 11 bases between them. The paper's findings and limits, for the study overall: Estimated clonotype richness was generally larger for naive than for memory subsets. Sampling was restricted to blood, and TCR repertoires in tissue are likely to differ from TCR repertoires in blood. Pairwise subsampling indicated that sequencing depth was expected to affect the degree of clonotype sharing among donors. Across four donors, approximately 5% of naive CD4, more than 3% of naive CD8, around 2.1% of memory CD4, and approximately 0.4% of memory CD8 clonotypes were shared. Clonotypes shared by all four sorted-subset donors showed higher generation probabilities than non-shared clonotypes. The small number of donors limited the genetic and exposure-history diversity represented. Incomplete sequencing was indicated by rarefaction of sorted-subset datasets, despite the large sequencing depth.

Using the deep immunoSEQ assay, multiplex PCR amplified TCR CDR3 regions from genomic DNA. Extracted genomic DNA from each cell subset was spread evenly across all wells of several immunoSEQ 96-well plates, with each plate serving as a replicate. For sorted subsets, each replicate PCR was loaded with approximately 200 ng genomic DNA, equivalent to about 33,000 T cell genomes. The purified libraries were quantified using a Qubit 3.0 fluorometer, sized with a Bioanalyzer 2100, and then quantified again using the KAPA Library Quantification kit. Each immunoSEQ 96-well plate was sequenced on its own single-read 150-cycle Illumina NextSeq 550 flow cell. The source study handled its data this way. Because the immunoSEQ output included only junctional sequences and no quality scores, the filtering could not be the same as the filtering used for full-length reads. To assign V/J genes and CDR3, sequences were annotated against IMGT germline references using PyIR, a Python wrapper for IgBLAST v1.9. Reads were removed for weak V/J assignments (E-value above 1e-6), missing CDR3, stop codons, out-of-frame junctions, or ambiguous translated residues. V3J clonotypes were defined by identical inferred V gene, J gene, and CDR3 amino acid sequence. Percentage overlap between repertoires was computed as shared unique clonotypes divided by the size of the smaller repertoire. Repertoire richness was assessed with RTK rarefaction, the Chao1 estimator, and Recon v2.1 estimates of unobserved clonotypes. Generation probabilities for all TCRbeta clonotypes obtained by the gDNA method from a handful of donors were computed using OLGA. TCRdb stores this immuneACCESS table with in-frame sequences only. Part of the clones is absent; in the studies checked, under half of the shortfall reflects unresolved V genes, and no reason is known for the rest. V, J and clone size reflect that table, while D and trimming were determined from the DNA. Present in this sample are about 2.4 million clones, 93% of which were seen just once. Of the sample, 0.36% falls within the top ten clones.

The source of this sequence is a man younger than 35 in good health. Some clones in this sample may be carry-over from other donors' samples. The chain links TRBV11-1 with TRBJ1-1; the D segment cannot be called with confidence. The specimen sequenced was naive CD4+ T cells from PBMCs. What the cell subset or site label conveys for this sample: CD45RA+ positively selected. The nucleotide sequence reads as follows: TGTGCCAGCAGCTTAAATGTGCGGGGCACTGAAGCTTTCTTT. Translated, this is CASSLNVRGTEAFF.